The TCR beta chain described here comes from a study of blood T cells in healthy people across ages (dated by TCRdb to 2014 to 2015). Describing the broader study: Template switching captured roughly one uniquely barcoded TCR beta cDNA molecule per two T cells in model experiments. Donors were grouped into four age groups: young (average approximately 16 years), middle-aged (over 35), aged (around 60) and long-lived (over 80). To track age-related changes in TCR beta repertoire diversity, the study relied on deep sequencing normalized with unique cDNA molecular identifiers. The study analyzed two additional independent replicas of 1 million unique cDNA reads from the same blood draw for two donors, one aged 18 to 29 and one aged 80 or older. To avoid experimental bias, donors of different ages were randomly spread across the sequencing lanes. Overall results and qualifications from the work: The CMV infection status of donors was not known, potentially confounding age-related changes in expanded clonotypes. Bulk unsorted PBMC profiling prevented conclusive comparison of naive and antigen-experienced compartments. The long-lived group showed more naive CD4+ T cells, fewer expanded clones and increased TCR diversity than the aged group, suggesting age selection. A strong correlation was found between observed TCR beta diversity and the percentage of naive T cells measured by flow cytometry. Estimates of total diversity based on one million sequenced T cells were considered lower bounds and underestimates. Observed TCR beta diversity per million T cells fell roughly linearly with age, and a significant reduction was already apparent by age roughly 41.

Library preparation used 5' RACE. Instrument used: Illumina HiSeq 2500. A second PCR of about 6 to 12 cycles was run with a J-beta primer mix and a sample-barcoded 5' primer. A unique molecular identifier was introduced onto each TCR beta cDNA molecule by a template-switch 5' adaptor carrying 12 random nucleotides. At least 2.5 million CDR3-containing paired-end reads were obtained from each sample. First-strand cDNA synthesis was performed from all RNA using the Mint cDNA synthesis kit, with priming by a TRBC-specific oligonucleotide. Following uracil-DNA glycosylase treatment, a first 18-cycle PCR with universal primers M1SS and BC2_uni_R was performed on all cDNA. The paper's data handling went like this. Normalization of each sample was performed by random selection of 1 million high-quality reads, each carrying a distinct molecular identifier. Reads sharing molecular identifiers were discarded rather than binned into consensus sequences. CDR3 identification, clonotype clustering and error correction used MiTCR with a Q25 quality threshold and the strictest error-elimination algorithm. A nonparametric unseen species model with Euler transformation was used to estimate a lower bound on total TCR beta diversity. In TCRdb, the public reads were trimmed at Q25 with fastp and aligned with MiXCR, with productive beta chains retained. Each entry is one CDR3 protein sequence, shown with its most common DNA and genes. None of the V and J calls come from the authors' own analysis; TCRdb made them. The sample includes about 400,000 distinct CDR3 sequences, with roughly half observed a single time. Under 65% of the sample is held by the ten biggest clonotypes.

Note on this clonotype: The antigen it binds to is not known. Base-call qualities are not available, and no considerably larger clone is one nucleotide away.

The donors were around 39 Caucasian individuals from Russia, aged roughly 6 to 90 years, who were systemically healthy. About 9.8 milliliters of peripheral blood were drawn from each donor into EDTA-treated Vacutainer tubes. Ficoll-Paque density-gradient centrifugation was used to isolate PBMCs, with at least 6 million per sample. Total RNA, at least 6 micrograms per sample, was extracted from PBMCs with Trizol reagent. The percentages of naive CD45RAhigh/CD27high T cells were determined by flow cytometry on a PBMC aliquot from every donor. From its cysteine to its phenylalanine, the CDR3 spans 15 amino acids. The kept DNA is CDR3 alone, 45 bases in frame from the first base. V trim: 5 bases; J trim: 9 bases; unmatched bases: 12.

The sequenced sample was blood. The source is a man in his sixties in good health. The chain links TRBV12-3 or TRBV12-4 with TRBJ2-1; the central 8 bases match TRBD2. The DNA reads TGTGCCAGCAGTCTAGAGGTAGCGGGGTTGGGTGAGCAGTTCTTC. Its product reads: CASSLEVAGLGEQFF.